One and the same sample provided the 23 T cell receptor beta chains below, sequenced in a study of control samples from healthy donors and cancer patients. Assay: immunoSEQ multiplex PCR; the TCRdb copy retains only in-frame clones and omits some. The profile shows about 170,000 clones, 91% of them singletons. Material: blood. All receptors come from a woman aged 40 to 50 in good health.

This clone was seen a few times. This chain connects TRBV6-6 to TRBJ1-1; weak D call: TRBD1 (5 bases). V was cut by 5 bases and J by 1 base, with 14 bases left in between. The CDR3 has 15 residues. The germline V gene encodes CDR1 MNHNY and CDR2 SVGAGI (reference sequence). The CDR3 bases are TGTGCCAGCAGTACCCGGGACCGATGGAACACTGAAGCTTTCTTT. It is translated as CASSTRDRWNTEAFF.

The chain couples TRBV6-5 to TRBJ1-1; D not certain. V was cut by 6 bases and J by 4 bases, with 12 bases left in between. Per germline, CDR1 MNHEY and CDR2 SVGAGI. The CDR3 length is 13 residues. CDR3 protein: CASRLGFATEAFF. The CDR3 DNA is TGTGCCAGCAGATTGGGGTTTGCCACTGAAGCTTTCTTT.

V and J are TRBV4-1 and TRBJ1-1; 8 bases agree with TRBD1. Germline values: CDR1 MGHRA, CDR2 YSYEKL. The ends lost 4 bases at V and 5 bases at J; junction bases unmatched: 12. The CDR3 spans 16 residues. CDR3 in DNA: TGCGCCAGCAGCCCTCGCGGACAGGGAGGGGTGACTGAAGCTTTCTTT. Its translation: CASSPRGQGGVTEAFF.

The chain employs TRBV6-2 or TRBV6-3 and TRBJ2-3, with 15 bases fitting TRBD2. This CDR3 is built from 19 residues. The V segment lost 2 bases and the J segment 1 base; nucleotides outside the gene matches: 7. Germline loops: CDR1 MNHEY, CDR2 SVGEGT. CDR3 bases: TGTGCCAGCAGTTACCAGGGACTAGCGGGGGGTCTTCGCACAGATACGCAGTATTTT. Encoded protein: CASSYQGLAGGLRTDTQYF.

The chain carries TRBV3-1 (or the pseudogene TRBV3-2) and TRBJ2-6; D unclear. CDR1 is LGHDT, CDR2 YNNKEL, per germline (reference sequence). The CDR3 consists of 18 residues. Trimming took off 1 base at V and 1 base at J, with 14 bases between the two ends. CDR3 coding DNA: TGTGCCAGCAGCCAAGGACAACTAATGCTTTCTGGGGCCAACGTCCTGACTTTC. Protein sequence: CASSQGQLMLSGANVLTF.

The chain carries TRBV5-1 and TRBJ2-7, with 7 bases fitting TRBD2. The CDR3 sequence is 16 residues long. Trimming at V came to 0 bases and at J to 2 bases, leaving 8 bases not matched to a gene. The germline gives CDR1 SGHRS, CDR2 YFSETQ. The CDR3 protein is CASSLEAGFVPYEQYF. CDR3 bases: TGCGCCAGCAGCTTGGAAGCGGGATTCGTACCCTACGAGCAGTACTTC.

The chain carries TRBV7-9 and TRBJ2-2, with D possibly matching TRBD1 (5 bases). The length of the CDR3 is 14 residues. V was pared by 4 bases and J by 2 bases, with 8 bases between. Germline lookup yields CDR1 SEHNR and CDR2 FQNEAQ (reference sequence). CDR3 loop: CASSSTVNTGELFF. The CDR3 region has the DNA TGTGCCAGCAGCTCGACAGTTAACACCGGGGAGCTGTTTTTT.

Regarding this clone: A junction boundary mismatches the germline segment, possibly from a read error. V gene TRBV4-1 combines with J gene TRBJ1-2, with D unresolved. The CDR3 has 12 amino acids. Germline CDR1 is MGHRA and CDR2 is YSYEKL. The CDR3 DNA reads as TGCGCCAGCAGCCAGAATTGGGCCGGCCTAGACTTC. Protein product: CASSQNWAGLDF.

This chain joins TRBV27 and TRBJ2-1; 8 nucleotides agree with TRBD2. The CDR3 loop spans 17 amino acids. Germline V gene sequence: CDR1 MNHEY, CDR2 SMNVEV (reference sequence). V shed 3 bases and J 6 bases; nucleotides not matched to a gene: 13. The CDR3 here is CASSFLAIGLATNEQFF. The CDR3 DNA reads as TGTGCCAGCAGTTTCCTTGCCATCGGACTAGCAACCAATGAGCAGTTCTTC.

J is TRBJ1-6 and V is TRBV6-6, with 7 bases matching TRBD1. The CDR3 contains 14 residues. V trimming: 1 base; J trimming: 7 bases; junction bases outside the gene matches: 1. The germline V gene encodes CDR1 MNHNY and CDR2 SVGAGI (reference sequence). For the CDR3, the DNA is TGTGCCAGCAGTTACTTAGGGGGCAATTCACCCCTCCACTTT. Its protein product is CASSYLGGNSPLHF.

The genes are TRBV5-1 and TRBJ2-1, with D possibly called TRBD1 or TRBD2 (6 bases each). Trimming took off 2 bases at V and 5 bases at J, with 14 bases between the two ends. CDR1 and CDR2 from the germline V gene are SGHRS and YFSETQ. This CDR3 has 15 amino acids. DNA of the CDR3: TGCGCCAGCAGCTTTGAAGGGGGGACCAACAATGAGCAGTTCTTC. Its protein product is CASSFEGGTNNEQFF.

The chain joins TRBV19 to TRBJ2-1; 8 bases line up with TRBD2. This CDR3 has 14 amino acids. Trimming removed 3 bases from V and 8 bases from J; junction bases left unmatched: 6. Per the germline V gene, CDR1 is LNHDA and CDR2 is SQIVND (reference sequence). The CDR3 sequence is CASSIAPGGHEQFF. DNA for the CDR3: TGTGCCAGTAGTATTGCCCCGGGGGGGCATGAGCAGTTCTTC.

A word on this clone: The same CDR3 can be traced to other DNA sequences in this sample. This sequence joins TRBV14 and TRBJ2-7, with D hard to call. Trimming took off 4 bases at V and 4 bases at J, with 8 bases between the two ends. CDR3 length: 12 residues. Germline-derived CDR1 and CDR2 are SGHDN and FVKESK. CDR3 sequence (DNA): TGTGCCAGCAGCCGTACGGCGTACGAGCAGTACTTC. This gives the protein CASSRTAYEQYF.

The V call is TRBV24-1, the J call TRBJ1-2; D is unclear. Germline CDR1 is KGHDR and CDR2 is SFDVKD. The CDR3 extends over 14 amino acids. The germline V and J ends were trimmed by 5 bases and 4 bases, with 13 bases remaining between them. CDR3 region: CATSVIRVSYGYTF. DNA for the CDR3: TGTGCCACCAGTGTAATTCGGGTTAGCTATGGCTACACCTTC.

This chain joins TRBV28 and TRBJ2-7; 8 bases align to TRBD1. Per germline, CDR1 MDHEN and CDR2 SYDVKM. CDR3 length equals 18 residues. V gave up 5 bases and J gave up 0 bases; unmatched junction bases: 15. CDR3 sequence reads: CASSVRTGPGLSSYEQYF. The CDR3 region has the DNA TGTGCCAGCAGTGTAAGGACAGGGCCCGGGTTAAGCTCCTACGAGCAGTACTTC.

In this sample, this clone turned up a few times. This chain connects TRBV7-9 to TRBJ1-1; D may be TRBD1 (5 bases). Germline V gene lookup returns CDR1 SEHNR and CDR2 FQNEAQ (reference sequence). V gave up 0 bases and J gave up 0 bases, with 11 bases separating them. CDR3 length equals 16 residues. CDR3 protein: CASSLALAGMNTEAFF. CDR3 nucleotide sequence: TGTGCCAGCAGCTTAGCCCTGGCAGGGATGAACACTGAAGCTTTCTTT.

This clone was counted a few times. The chain employs TRBV6-5 and TRBJ1-4; a weak D match, TRBD1 (5 bases). Germline V gene lookup returns CDR1 MNHEY and CDR2 SVGAGI. The CDR3 runs to 14 residues. The V gene lost 1 base and the J gene lost 8 bases, with 11 bases spanning the gap. CDR3 region: CASSYWGFGEKLFF. CDR3 sequence (DNA): TGTGCCAGCAGTTACTGGGGGTTTGGGGAAAAACTGTTTTTT.

The V and J genes are TRBV7-9 and TRBJ2-1; no firm D call. The germline CDR1 and CDR2 sequences are SEHNR and FQNEAQ (reference sequence). The CDR3 runs 17 residues. V was trimmed by 1 base and J by 2 bases, leaving 15 bases between them. The CDR3 DNA follows: TGTGCCAGCAGCTTAGTTCACTTTGCTGTGGCCTACAATGAGCAGTTCTTC. This encodes CASSLVHFAVAYNEQFF.

The J gene is TRBJ1-5, the V gene TRBV19, with TRBD1 matching 7 bases. Germline CDR1 LNHDA, CDR2 SQIVND (reference sequence). The V gene end was trimmed by 6 bases and the J gene end by 7 bases; junction bases not matched to a gene: 6. The CDR3 is 13 residues long. The CDR3 DNA sequence: TGTGCCAGTAGCCTTACAGGGGTCCAGCCCCAGCATTTT. Its translation: CASSLTGVQPQHF.

V and J are TRBV7-2 and TRBJ1-5; D possibly corresponds to TRBD1 (5 bases). This CDR3 is 15 amino acids long. Germline V gene data show CDR1 as SGHTA and CDR2 as FQGNSA. Trimming took off 1 base at V and 7 bases at J, with 14 bases between the two ends. The DNA for the CDR3 is TGTGCCAGCAGCTTAGTCGGGGGTATCGGGCAGCCCCAGCATTTT. Translation gives CASSLVGGIGQPQHF.

The rearrangement links TRBV29-1 to TRBJ2-1; D may match TRBD1 or TRBD2 (5 bases each). CDR3 length equals 14 residues. The V gene lost 6 bases and the J gene lost 5 bases, with 17 bases spanning the gap. CDR1 and CDR2 (germline): SQVTM, ANQGSEA. CDR3 DNA sequence: TGCAGCGTGGGGACCACAAACCTACACAATGAGCAGTTCTTC. Its protein product is CSVGTTNLHNEQFF.

This clone was counted only a few times. The rearrangement links TRBV7-8 to TRBJ2-3; 10 positions agree with TRBD2. The trim removed 5 bases at V and 5 bases at J, leaving 7 bases unmatched. The germline V gene encodes CDR1 SGHVS and CDR2 FQNEAQ. This CDR3 comprises 15 residues. The CDR3 loop reads CASSPGLARGDTQYF. The CDR3 nucleotides are TGTGCCAGCAGCCCGGGACTAGCGAGAGGAGATACGCAGTATTTT.

The chain combines TRBV2 with TRBJ2-1; TRBD2 matches at 9 bases. The CDR3 totals 13 residues. In germline, CDR1 is SNHLY, CDR2 FYNNEI. V was pared by 6 bases and J by 8 bases, with 5 bases of the junction left unmatched. The CDR3: CASSRGGAYEQFF. Here the CDR3 DNA reads TGTGCCAGCAGCCGCGGGGGGGCCTATGAGCAGTTCTTC.